The rows below give T cell receptor beta chains drawn from one sample of a study of blood T cell repertoires in COVID-19. Sequenced by immunoSEQ multiplex PCR; TCRdb stores in-frame clones only, minus some. The sample lists around 88,000 clones; 90% to 95% were seen once. The sequencing sample was made of peripheral blood. The receptors here all came from a man aged 55 to 69 with acute or convalescent COVID-19. Each CDR3 is given with its conserved first and last residue. Each record gives: D gene, V gene, clone size, J gene, CDR3 DNA, CDR3 protein. D genes are given only for firm matches. Only some rows state a clone size, as once, few, many or a class for expanded clones.

d_call: -
v_call: TRBV27
clone_size: -
j_call: TRBJ1-6
cdr3_nt: TGTGCCAGCAGTTTCCAGGGTTCACCCCTCCACTTT
cdr3_aa: CASSFQGSPLHF

d_call: -
v_call: TRBV25-1
clone_size: -
j_call: TRBJ2-1
cdr3_nt: TGTGCCAGCAGTGAATATGGAGGGAATGAGCAGTTCTTC
cdr3_aa: CASSEYGGNEQFF

d_call: -
v_call: TRBV7-8
clone_size: once
j_call: TRBJ1-1
cdr3_nt: TGTGCCAGCAGCTTAGGGCAGTACACTGAAGCTTTCTTT
cdr3_aa: CASSLGQYTEAFF

d_call: TRBD2
v_call: TRBV6-5
clone_size: -
j_call: TRBJ2-3
cdr3_nt: TGTGCCAGCAGTTACTCGGGGCCCAGGGAGGGAGATACGCAGTATTTT
cdr3_aa: CASSYSGPREGDTQYF

d_call: -
v_call: TRBV2
clone_size: -
j_call: TRBJ2-7
cdr3_nt: TGTGCCAGCAGACCATCGGGAGAGAGCTCCTACGAGCAGTACTTC
cdr3_aa: CASRPSGESSYEQYF

d_call: -
v_call: TRBV5-4
clone_size: -
j_call: TRBJ2-3
cdr3_nt: TGTGCCAGCAGCTTGCCTACCCGCACAGATACGCAGTATTTT
cdr3_aa: CASSLPTRTDTQYF

d_call: -
v_call: TRBV9
clone_size: -
j_call: TRBJ2-5
cdr3_nt: TGTGCCAGCAGCGTAGATGTTGGGTACTTTCAGGGGCAAGAGACCCAGTACTTC
cdr3_aa: CASSVDVGYFQGQETQYF

d_call: TRBD2
v_call: TRBV29-1
clone_size: -
j_call: TRBJ2-3
cdr3_nt: TGCATGGCGGGAGGGGGGGGCCCAGATACGCAGTATTTT
cdr3_aa: CMAGGGGPDTQYF

d_call: -
v_call: TRBV28
clone_size: -
j_call: TRBJ1-2
cdr3_nt: TGTGCCAGCACCTCAGGCCTCGATGGCTACACCTTC
cdr3_aa: CASTSGLDGYTF

d_call: TRBD2
v_call: TRBV28
clone_size: -
j_call: TRBJ2-3
cdr3_nt: TGTGCCAGCAGCCACGGACTAGCCAACACAGATACGCAGTATTTT
cdr3_aa: CASSHGLANTDTQYF

d_call: -
v_call: TRBV6-6
clone_size: -
j_call: TRBJ1-5
cdr3_nt: TGTGCCAGCAGTAATGGCAGGGTGCCGAATCAGCCCCAGCATTTT
cdr3_aa: CASSNGRVPNQPQHF

d_call: TRBD1
v_call: TRBV29-1
clone_size: -
j_call: TRBJ1-1
cdr3_nt: TGCAGCGCGGGACAGGCACCGACTGAAGCTTTCTTT
cdr3_aa: CSAGQAPTEAFF

d_call: -
v_call: TRBV5-4
clone_size: -
j_call: TRBJ2-7
cdr3_nt: TGTGCCAGCAGCCTGGACACCCTCACCGAGCAGTACTTC
cdr3_aa: CASSLDTLTEQYF

d_call: TRBD2
v_call: TRBV19
clone_size: once
j_call: TRBJ2-7
cdr3_nt: TGTGCCAGTAGTATCGGACTAGCGGGAGGAAGAAACGAGCAGTACTTC
cdr3_aa: CASSIGLAGGRNEQYF

d_call: -
v_call: TRBV20-1
clone_size: -
j_call: TRBJ2-3
cdr3_nt: TGCAGTCCCAGGGCCCCAGATACGCAGTATTTT
cdr3_aa: CSPRAPDTQYF

d_call: -
v_call: TRBV10-1
clone_size: -
j_call: TRBJ1-1
cdr3_nt: TGCGCCAGCAGTAACATGAACACTGAAGCTTTCTTT
cdr3_aa: CASSNMNTEAFF

d_call: -
v_call: TRBV19
clone_size: -
j_call: TRBJ2-3
cdr3_nt: TGTGCCAGTAGTATAGGGAACGGAGAAGATACGCAGTATTTT
cdr3_aa: CASSIGNGEDTQYF

d_call: -
v_call: TRBV9
clone_size: -
j_call: TRBJ1-2
cdr3_nt: TGTGCCAGCAGAGACCCCGGGGGGTATGGCTACACCTTC
cdr3_aa: CASRDPGGYGYTF

d_call: TRBD2
v_call: TRBV7-2
clone_size: -
j_call: TRBJ2-2
cdr3_nt: TGTGCCAGCAGTCCCGGGGGGGGCCAGAACACCGGGGAGCTGTTTTTT
cdr3_aa: CASSPGGGQNTGELFF

d_call: -
v_call: TRBV29-1
clone_size: -
j_call: TRBJ2-1
cdr3_nt: TGCAGCGCCTCAGGGCTTAACTACAATGAGCAGTTCTTC
cdr3_aa: CSASGLNYNEQFF

d_call: -
v_call: TRBV3-1/TRBV3-2
clone_size: once
j_call: TRBJ2-2
cdr3_nt: TGTGCCAGCAGCCCGATACAGGTGATCAGGGAACCGAACACCGGGGAGCTGTTTTTT
cdr3_aa: CASSPIQVIREPNTGELFF

d_call: TRBD1
v_call: TRBV14
clone_size: once
j_call: TRBJ2-4
cdr3_nt: TGTGCCAGCAGCCGGATCCAGGGACAGGGACCCTTCAAAAACATTCAGTACTTC
cdr3_aa: CASSRIQGQGPFKNIQYF

d_call: -
v_call: TRBV15
clone_size: -
j_call: TRBJ2-7
cdr3_nt: TGTGCCACCAGCAGAGAGGGCGGACTAACCTACGAGCAGTACTTC
cdr3_aa: CATSREGGLTYEQYF

d_call: TRBD2
v_call: TRBV5-1
clone_size: -
j_call: TRBJ2-1
cdr3_nt: TGCGCCAGCAGCGGGGAGGGCTCCTGGGCGATCTTC
cdr3_aa: CASSGEGSWAIF

d_call: -
v_call: TRBV14
clone_size: -
j_call: TRBJ2-1
cdr3_nt: TGTGCCAGCAGCCAAGGGTTCGACAGGCAGATCCTTAGCTCCTACAATGAGCAGTTCTTC
cdr3_aa: CASSQGFDRQILSSYNEQFF

d_call: TRBD1
v_call: TRBV29-1
clone_size: -
j_call: TRBJ2-1
cdr3_nt: TGCAGCGTTAACACAGGGGGCGCGTCCAATGAGCAGTTCTTC
cdr3_aa: CSVNTGGASNEQFF

d_call: TRBD1
v_call: TRBV24-1
clone_size: -
j_call: TRBJ2-1
cdr3_nt: TGTGCCACCAGTGATTTGGGGTCAGGGGGCTATGAGCAGTTCTTC
cdr3_aa: CATSDLGSGGYEQFF

d_call: -
v_call: TRBV6-2/TRBV6-3
clone_size: -
j_call: TRBJ2-5
cdr3_nt: TGTGCTACCAGTACCCGGCTAGCCCTGGGGGAGACCCAGTACTTC
cdr3_aa: CATSTRLALGETQYF